This TCR beta chain is from a study of neurological immune-mediated disorders. For the study at large: There were around 34 multiple sclerosis patients. Of these, 31 had relapsing-remitting MS and 3 had secondary progressive MS.

Findings and limits, study-wide: One cluster of related CDR3 sequences contained, by phylogenetic grouping, the repertoires of 18 of 34 multiple sclerosis patients and formed a possible signature.

By sample fraction, this clonotype is medium-sized. Antigen: not known. TCRdb independently ran MiXCR on the 5' RACE reads; one entry per CDR3 protein. The table records about 35,000 distinct CDR3 sequences, about 4.1% of them present only once. Material: PBMCs. This sequence was found in a man aged 30-40 years with multiple sclerosis.

The DNA of the CDR3 is TGCGCCAGCAGGGCAGGGTCTTCCTACGAGCAGTACTTC. Its protein is CASRAGSSYEQYF. The V gene is TRBV5-1, the J gene TRBJ2-7; the D gene is possibly TRBD1 (5 bases). Germline V CDR1 and CDR2: SGHRS, YFSETQ. Trimming removed 5 bases from V and 1 base from J, with 10 bases in between. The length of the CDR3 is 13 residues.